These 7 T cell receptor beta chains share one sample of origin, sequenced in a study of T cell responses to AZD1222 COVID-19 vaccine. Data came from immunoSEQ multiplex PCR; TCRdb stores just in-frame clones and leaves some out. This table has about 92,000 clones, roughly nine tenths appearing once. Sequences were derived from peripheral blood, sampled on day 0 of AZD1222 vaccination. The source is an adult in good health.

The chain is built from TRBV11-3 and TRBJ2-2, with 13 bases aligning to TRBD2. The germline CDR1 and CDR2 sequences are SGHNT and YENEEA. The V and J ends lost 2 bases and 6 bases, in that order; junction bases with no gene match: 3. This CDR3 is 16 amino acids long. For the CDR3, the DNA is TGTGCCAGCAGCTTACGACTAGCGGGGGGAGCCGGGGAGCTGTTTTTT. The encoded protein is CASSLRLAGGAGELFF.

The rearrangement links TRBV6-5 to TRBJ1-2; 10 nucleotides agree with TRBD1. Trimming at V came to 7 bases and at J to 8 bases, leaving 10 bases not matched to a gene. CDR1 is MNHEY, CDR2 SVGAGI, per germline. This CDR3 region has 14 residues. CDR3 region: CASIQRDRGRGYTF. For the CDR3, the DNA is TGTGCCAGCATCCAAAGGGACAGGGGAAGGGGCTACACCTTC.

The V and J genes are TRBV5-5 and TRBJ1-5, with a tentative D call TRBD1 (5 bases). This CDR3 contains 15 residues. Germline CDR1 reads SGHKS; CDR2 reads YYEKEE (reference sequence). Trimming cost V 4 bases and J 4 bases, with 15 bases left between them. The CDR3 sequence: CASSISGTGNQPQHF. The CDR3 coding sequence is TGTGCCAGCAGCATTTCCGGGACTGGTAATCAGCCCCAGCATTTT. The complete variable domain, with remaining parts taken from reference TRBV5-5 and TRBJ1-5, reads DAGVTQSPTHLIKTRGQQVTLRCSPISGHKSVSWYQQVLGQGPQFIFQYYEKEERGRGNFPDRFSARQFPNYSSELNVNALLLGDSALYLCASSISGTGNQPQHFGDGTRLSIL.

The chain couples TRBV7-2 to TRBJ1-1, with D hard to call. Germline values: CDR1 SGHTA, CDR2 FQGNSA. This CDR3 contains 13 residues. V lost 2 bases and J 6 bases, leaving 10 bases between the germline ends. CDR3 DNA sequence: TGTGCCAGCAGCTTATTTGGGGATCCTGAAGCTTTCTTT. It specifies CASSLFGDPEAFF.

The chain combines TRBV7-3 with TRBJ1-6; D unresolved. This CDR3 contains 13 residues. V gave up 3 bases and J gave up 9 bases, with 9 bases separating them. Germline CDR1 SGHTA, CDR2 FQGTGA. The CDR3 loop reads CASSLGLASPLHF. In nucleotides, the CDR3 is TGTGCCAGCAGCTTGGGTCTGGCTTCACCCCTCCACTTT.

The V gene is TRBV3-1 (or the pseudogene TRBV3-2), the J gene TRBJ1-2, with D hard to call. The V and J ends lost 0 bases and 8 bases respectively, with 7 bases between them. From germline, CDR1 is LGHDT and CDR2 YNNKEL (reference sequence). CDR3 size: 12 residues. The CDR3 spells CASSQDTRGYTF. CDR3 bases: TGTGCCAGCAGCCAAGATACAAGGGGCTACACCTTC.

This clone was found once. The chain couples TRBV7-9 to TRBJ1-3, with unresolved D. With 4 bases removed from V and 2 bases from J, the gap between germline ends came to 0 bases. The CDR3 has 11 residues. Germline CDR1 and CDR2: SEHNR and FQNEAQ (reference sequence). Written as DNA, the CDR3 is TGTGCCAGCAGCTCTGGAAACACCATATATTTT. Its translation: CASSSGNTIYF.